The 9 T cell receptor beta chains below all came from one sample that was sequenced in a study of cytomegalovirus exposure and HLA in healthy donors. Both 60 Vbeta primers and 13 Jbeta primers went into the PCR. Clones were sequenced by immunoSEQ multiplex PCR, and TCRdb holds only the in-frame ones, with some missing. The sample consists of about 110,000 clones, approximately 76% of them appearing once. Sequencing was carried out using PBMCs. The receptor source for this set is a man aged 40-49 years in good health and CMV-seronegative.

The chain uses TRBV7-3 and TRBJ2-5, with TRBD1 matching 10 bases. CDR3 length: 15 amino acids. The junction had 7 bases not matched to a gene; V was cut back by 5 bases and J by 4 bases. Germline V gives CDR1 SGHTA, CDR2 FQGTGA. CDR3: CASSPETGGRETQYF. CDR3 bases: TGTGCCAGCAGCCCCGAGACAGGGGGCCGAGAGACCCAGTACTTC. The whole variable domain, filled in from reference TRBV7-3 and TRBJ2-5, reads GAGVSQTPSNKVTEKGKYVELRCDPISGHTALYWYRQSLGQGPEFLIYFQGTGAADDSGLPNDRFFAVRPEGSVSTLKIQRTERGDSAVYLCASSPETGGRETQYFGPGTRLLVL.

V and J are TRBV19 and TRBJ1-1; D perhaps matches TRBD1 (5 bases). Germline values: CDR1 LNHDA, CDR2 SQIVND (reference sequence). CDR3 length: 13 residues. Trimming removed 8 bases from V and 4 bases from J, with 14 bases in between. The CDR3 nucleotides read TGTGCCAGTGCGCGCAGGGCTGTCACTGAAGCTTTCTTT. Protein: CASARRAVTEAFF.

This clone has only a few counts. The chain is built from TRBV20-1 and TRBJ2-7; 7 nucleotides align to TRBD1. This CDR3 comprises 11 residues. V dropped 6 bases and J dropped 5; count of bases not matched to a gene: 4. Germline values: CDR1 DFQATT, CDR2 SNEGSKA (reference sequence). The CDR3 here is CSARQGNEQYF. The CDR3 DNA sequence: TGCAGTGCCAGACAGGGTAACGAGCAGTACTTC.

The chain uses TRBV6-5 and TRBJ2-5, with D perhaps matching TRBD1 (6 bases). The J call may be mistaken, given a closer DNA end match to TRBJ2-7. Germline lookup yields CDR1 MNHEY and CDR2 SVGAGI. The CDR3 extends over 13 amino acids. DNA for the CDR3: TGTGCCAGCAGTGTTAAACTGGGGGCCGAGCAGTACTTC. Its protein is CASSVKLGAEQYF.

J is TRBJ1-5 and V is TRBV4-2, with 8 bases aligning to TRBD1. V trimming: 6 bases; J trimming: 7 bases; junction bases outside the gene matches: 8. The germline V gene has CDR1 LGHNA and CDR2 YNFKEQ. The CDR3 loop spans 14 amino acids. CDR3 sequence reads: CASRQTGAGQPQHF. The CDR3 DNA reads TGTGCCAGCAGACAGACAGGGGCAGGACAGCCCCAGCATTTT.

J is TRBJ2-1 and V is TRBV27; tentative D call: TRBD2 (6 bases). The V gene lost 7 bases and the J gene lost 5 bases, with 12 bases spanning the gap. CDR3 length: 13 amino acids. From germline, CDR1 is MNHEY and CDR2 SMNVEV (reference sequence). This chain's CDR3 is CASTSGLHNEQFF. The CDR3 DNA reads as TGTGCCAGCACCTCGGGACTCCACAATGAGCAGTTCTTC.

The rearrangement links TRBV29-1 to TRBJ1-2; 7 bases map to TRBD1. This CDR3 is built from 13 residues. V was pared by 4 bases and J by 4 bases, with 6 bases of the junction left unmatched. Germline-derived CDR1 and CDR2 are SQVTM and ANQGSEA. CDR3 DNA: TGCAGCGTTGTCTCGGACAGGATCTATGGCTACACCTTC. Residues: CSVVSDRIYGYTF.

This clone was counted between two and nine times. V is TRBV6-6 and J is TRBJ1-4, with 7 bases aligning to TRBD1. Germline trimming cut 4 bases from V and 7 bases from J; bases unmatched to any gene: 6. There are 14 residues in the CDR3. Per germline, CDR1 MNHNY and CDR2 SVGAGI (reference sequence). The CDR3 DNA sequence: TGTGCCAGCAGTTCGGACAGGTTGCGTGAAAAACTGTTTTTT. Translation gives CASSSDRLREKLFF.

This chain joins TRBV4-3 and TRBJ2-3; D remains ambiguous. V shed 3 bases and J shed 0 bases, with 13 bases lying between them. The CDR3 sequence is 16 residues long. Germline CDR1 is LGHNA and CDR2 is YSLEER. The CDR3 DNA sequence: TGCGCCAGCAGCCAGCTCCCCGCGCCGAGCACAGATACGCAGTATTTT. Translation: CASSQLPAPSTDTQYF.